Shown below are 8 T cell receptor beta chains from a single sample sequenced in a study of beta chain features in type 1 diabetes. Study-wide results and limits: Researchers report that Type 1 diabetes patients had moderately but significantly shorter TCRB CDR3s across all four CD4+ subsets.

Every isolated RNA sample was fully reverse transcribed, so sequencing captured expressed TCRB transcripts. TCRdb's copy holds only in-frame clones and misses some; the assay was immunoSEQ multiplex PCR. The sample carries about 660,000 clones, over 12% recorded once. Which antigens these TCRs recognize remains unknown. The sample consisted of naive CD4+ T cells from blood. Every receptor here comes from a man between 18 and 29 years old with type 1 diabetes.

In this sample, this clone turned up a few times. V usage is TRBV7-2 and J usage is TRBJ2-5, with a tentative D call TRBD2 (6 bases). The V gene's germline CDR1 is SGHTA and CDR2 FQGNSA. The CDR3 runs to 14 residues. With 5 bases removed from V and 2 bases from J, the gap between germline ends came to 12 bases. DNA of the CDR3: TGTGCCAGCAGCGCCCAAAGCGGGCAAGAGACCCAGTACTTC. Protein: CASSAQSGQETQYF.

The chain employs TRBV6-1 and TRBJ2-7; TRBD2 matches 7 bases. Germline assignment: CDR1 MNHNS and CDR2 SASEGT. CDR3 length equals 15 residues. Trimming removed 5 bases from V and 4 bases from J; junction bases left unmatched: 11. CDR3 bases: TGTGCCAGCAGTCCTCCCTCGGCGGGAGTTTACGAGCAGTACTTC. Translated, it gives CASSPPSAGVYEQYF.

This clone was counted between two and nine times. The chain links TRBV5-4 to TRBJ2-1, with D unclear. The CDR3 runs 13 residues. The V gene lost 3 bases and the J gene lost 6 bases, with 10 bases spanning the gap. Per the germline V gene, CDR1 is SGHNT and CDR2 is YYREEE (reference sequence). The DNA of the CDR3 is TGTGCCAGCAGCTCCCCGACGGGCAATGAGCAGTTCTTC. Translation: CASSSPTGNEQFF.

This clone showed up just a few times. The chain uses TRBV2 and TRBJ2-7; TRBD2 aligns across 10 bases. V lost 10 bases, J lost 5 bases, and 11 bases stayed unmatched. The germline CDR1 and CDR2 sequences are SNHLY and FYNNEI. The CDR3 is 14 residues long. CDR3: CATKGLAEYHEQYF. Written as DNA, the CDR3 is TGTGCCACCAAAGGACTAGCGGAGTACCACGAGCAGTACTTC. The full variable domain, its missing parts supplied by reference TRBV2 and TRBJ2-7, is EPEVTQTPSHQVTQMGQEVILRCVPISNHLYFYWYRQILGQKVEFLVSFYNNEISEKSEIFDDQFSVERPDGSNFTLKIRSTKLEDSAMYFCATKGLAEYHEQYFGPGTRLTVT.

This clone was seen a handful of times. V is TRBV18 and J is TRBJ2-7, with D possibly called TRBD1 or TRBD2 (5 bases each). V was cut by 6 bases and J by 3 bases, with 12 bases left in between. Germline assignment: CDR1 KGHSH and CDR2 LQKENI. The CDR3 extends over 13 amino acids. In DNA form, the CDR3 reads TGTGCCAGCTCCCCCGGGGCAGACTACGAGCAGTACTTC. The encoded protein is CASSPGADYEQYF.

This clone has only a few counts. The chain links TRBV21-1 to TRBJ1-5; the D call in the table, TRBD1, was not verified against the DNA. TRBV21-1 is a pseudogene segment. The CDR3 sequence is 14 residues long. The CDR3 spells CASAVDRCNQPQHF. The CDR3 DNA reads TGTGCCAGCGCAGTTGACAGGTGCAATCAGCCCCAGCATTTT.

The rearrangement links TRBV5-1 to TRBJ2-7; tentative D call: TRBD2 (6 bases). The CDR3 runs to 13 residues. Germline CDR1 SGHRS, CDR2 YFSETQ. V gave up 3 bases and J gave up 5 bases, with 12 bases separating them. The CDR3 region has the DNA TGCGCCAGCAGCTGGCGGGGAAGCGACGAGCAGTACTTC. It encodes CASSWRGSDEQYF.

This clone was counted between two and nine times. V and J are TRBV28 and TRBJ2-1; 14 bases agree with TRBD2. The CDR3 extends over 17 amino acids. The germline gives CDR1 MDHEN, CDR2 SYDVKM. The junction had 10 bases not matched to a gene; V was cut back by 5 bases and J by 7 bases. In nucleotides, the CDR3 is TGTGCCAGCAGTCCTTGGACTAGCGGGGGGACTTTTAATGAGCAGTTCTTC. Its protein product is CASSPWTSGGTFNEQFF.